Following are 11 T cell receptor beta chains from one sample sequenced in a study of glioma-infiltrating T cells. Amplification of TCR alpha and beta CDR3 regions from RNA used iRepertoire nested multiplex PCR. One entry per CDR3 protein results from TCRdb running MiXCR on the multiplex PCR reads. The data show about 130,000 distinct CDR3 sequences, about 22% seen once. Input material: glioma tissue, nonneoplastic brain tissue, or PBMCs (not recorded which). These receptors were collected from a human donor with low-grade glioma or glioblastoma, undergoing nonglioma brain surgery, or in good health (not recorded which).

The V call is TRBV19, the J call TRBJ2-3, with a tentative D call TRBD2 (6 bases). Germline assignment: CDR1 LNHDA and CDR2 SQIVND (reference sequence). This CDR3 has 16 residues. V gave up 3 bases and J gave up 5 bases, with 18 bases separating them. The CDR3 DNA is TGTGCCAGTAGTATGACGTTCGGGTCCGGGGGAGATACGCAGTATTTT. The encoded protein is CASSMTFGSGGDTQYF.

There are many counts of this clonotype. The V gene is TRBV6-6, the J gene TRBJ2-4; 10 bases are a match to TRBD1. In germline, CDR1 is MNHNY, CDR2 SVGAGI (reference sequence). The ends lost 0 bases at V and 8 bases at J; junction bases unmatched: 1. The CDR3 has 14 amino acids. CDR3 amino acids: CASSYSGQGDIQYF. The CDR3 DNA follows: TGTGCCAGCAGTTACTCAGGACAGGGGGACATTCAGTACTTC.

The chain combines TRBV28 with TRBJ2-2, with D possibly TRBD1 on 5 matching bases. The CDR3 spans 15 residues. V lost 0 bases to trimming and J lost 0 bases, with 5 bases between them. Germline CDR1 reads MDHEN; CDR2 reads SYDVKM. The CDR3 reads CASSLWTANTGELFF. The DNA for the CDR3 is TGTGCCAGCAGTTTATGGACAGCGAACACCGGGGAGCTGTTTTTT.

This clonotype was detected many times. The gene calls are TRBV15 and TRBJ2-3, with D tentatively TRBD1 or TRBD2 (5 bases each). Per the germline V gene, CDR1 is LNHNV and CDR2 is YYDKDF (reference sequence). The CDR3 spans 16 residues. Trimming shortened V by 6 bases and J by 2 bases, and 18 bases separated the two germline ends. In DNA form, the CDR3 reads TGTGCCACCAGTAAGACCAGGGAGCTAATCACAGATACGCAGTATTTT. This encodes CATSKTRELITDTQYF. The full variable domain, with the rest looked up from reference TRBV15 and TRBJ2-3, is DAMVIQNPRYQVTQFGKPVTLSCSQTLNHNVMYWYQQKSSQAPKLLFHYYDKDFNNEADTPDNFQSRRPNTSFCFLDIRSPGLGDTAMYLCATSKTRELITDTQYFGPGTRLTVL.

The V call is TRBV28, the J call TRBJ2-7; 7 positions agree with TRBD1. CDR1 is MDHEN and CDR2 is SYDVKM in the germline V gene. Trimming removed 1 base from V and 2 bases from J; junction bases left unmatched: 11. CDR3 length: 17 amino acids. The CDR3 nucleotides read TGTGCCAGCAGTTTATTCCTCGGCGACAGGGACACCTACGAGCAGTACGTC. Translated: CASSLFLGDRDTYEQYV.

The gene calls are TRBV6-1 and TRBJ2-7, with 7 bases fitting TRBD2. The J segment lost 7 bases and the V segment lost 4 bases, leaving 7 bases of the junction unmatched. There are 13 residues in the CDR3. Germline CDR1 and CDR2: MNHNS and SASEGT. The CDR3 loop is CASSGLGAGEQYV. The CDR3 DNA is TGTGCCAGCAGTGGATTAGGAGCGGGGGAGCAGTACGTC.

Notes on this clonotype: A read error is possible here, since a much larger clone lies one base away. The V gene is TRBV2, the J gene TRBJ1-5, with unresolved D. Germline CDR1 SNHLY, CDR2 FYNNEI. The CDR3 has 13 amino acids. The CDR3 DNA reads as TGTACCAGCCGGCTGGATAGCAATCAGCCCCAGCATTTT. It encodes CTSRLDSNQPQHF.

This rearrangement joins TRBV2 to TRBJ2-1, with 7 bases aligning to TRBD1. This CDR3 has 14 residues. The germline V gene encodes CDR1 SNHLY and CDR2 FYNNEI. V shed 7 bases, J shed 7 bases, and the junction held 10 bases outside the gene matches. DNA for the CDR3: TGTGCCAGCACCCCCCGAGACAGGGAAAATGAGCAGTTCTTC. Its translation is CASTPRDRENEQFF.

This clonotype was detected many times. The rearrangement joins TRBV27 to TRBJ1-5, with D hard to call. This CDR3 is 13 amino acids long. The V gene's germline CDR1 is MNHEY and CDR2 SMNVEV (reference sequence). V lost 1 base, J lost 2 bases, and 3 bases lay in between. This CDR3 is CASSLWGNQPQHF. The CDR3 DNA is TGTGCCAGCAGTTTATGGGGCAATCAGCCCCAGCATTTT.

There are a few counts of this clonotype. The V and J genes are TRBV7-2 and TRBJ2-5; D is unclear. The CDR3 runs to 13 residues. Germline V gene data show CDR1 as SGHTA and CDR2 as FQGNSA. V was cut by 1 base and J by 4 bases, with 7 bases left in between. For the CDR3, the DNA is TGTGCCAGCAGCTTAGGAGTTTTAGAGACCCAGTACTTC. Protein product: CASSLGVLETQYF.

This clonotype came up a few times. The chain employs TRBV24-1 and TRBJ1-2, with D perhaps matching TRBD1 (6 bases). V lost 0 bases, J lost 3 bases, and 7 bases lay in between. Germline CDR1 is KGHDR and CDR2 is SFDVKD. This CDR3 spans 14 amino acids. CDR3 coding DNA: TGTGCCACCAGTGATTTGGCAGGGGACTATGGCTACACCTTC. Translating it yields CATSDLAGDYGYTF.